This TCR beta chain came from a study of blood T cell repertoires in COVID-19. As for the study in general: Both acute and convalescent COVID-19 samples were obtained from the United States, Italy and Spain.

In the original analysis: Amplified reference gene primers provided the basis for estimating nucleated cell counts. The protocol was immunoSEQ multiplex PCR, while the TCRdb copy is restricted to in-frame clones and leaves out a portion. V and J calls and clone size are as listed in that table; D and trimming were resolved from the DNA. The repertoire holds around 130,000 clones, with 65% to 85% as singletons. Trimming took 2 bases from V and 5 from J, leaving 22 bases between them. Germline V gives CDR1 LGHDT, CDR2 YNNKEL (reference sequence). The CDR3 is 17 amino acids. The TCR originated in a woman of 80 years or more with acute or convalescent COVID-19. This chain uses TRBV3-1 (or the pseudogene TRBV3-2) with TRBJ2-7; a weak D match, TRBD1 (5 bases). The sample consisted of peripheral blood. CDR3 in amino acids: CASSQLGPGFARHEQYF. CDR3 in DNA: TGTGCCAGCAGCCAACTTGGTCCAGGGTTCGCGAGGCACGAGCAGTACTTC.